What follows are 4 T cell receptor beta chains derived from one specimen sequenced in a study of siplizumab effects on memory and regulatory T cells. Sequencing was performed with immunoSEQ multiplex PCR; in TCRdb, only in-frame clones are kept and a portion is missing. Of 95,000 to 100,000 clones in the sample, over 90% were seen once. Sequencing input: non-Treg CD4+ T cells sorted from blood. These receptors came from a human donor in good health.

V gene TRBV5-1 combines with J gene TRBJ2-3, with 9 bases lining up with TRBD1. The V segment lost 0 bases and the J segment 6 bases; nucleotides outside the gene matches: 8. The length of the CDR3 is 16 residues. Germline V gene lookup returns CDR1 SGHRS and CDR2 YFSETQ. CDR3 nucleotides: TGCGCCAGCAGCTTGGTAGGGACAGGGATGGGGGATACGCAGTATTTT. It codes for CASSLVGTGMGDTQYF.

The chain employs TRBV7-7 and TRBJ2-7, with 9 positions matching TRBD2. Germline values: CDR1 SSHAT, CDR2 FNYEAQ (reference sequence). This CDR3 is 12 amino acids long. This CDR3 is CARQAGGYEQYF. DNA of the CDR3: TGTGCTAGACAAGCGGGAGGCTACGAGCAGTACTTC.

The V gene is TRBV5-1, the J gene TRBJ2-7, with a possible D match to TRBD1 (6 bases). The CDR3 has 13 amino acids. CDR1 is SGHRS, CDR2 YFSETQ, per germline. The V and J ends lost 0 bases and 4 bases respectively, with 8 bases between them. The CDR3 DNA reads TGCGCCAGCAGCTTGGCGAGGGGGTACGAGCAGTACTTC. Translation: CASSLARGYEQYF.

For the CDR3, the DNA is TGTGCCAGCGATCGGGGTAATGAAAAACTGTTTTTT. Translating gives CASDRGNEKLFF. V usage is TRBV2 and J usage is TRBJ1-4, with D unresolved. This CDR3 contains 12 residues. Per the germline V gene, CDR1 is SNHLY and CDR2 is FYNNEI. Trimming stripped 8 bases from V and 4 bases from J, with 8 bases between.